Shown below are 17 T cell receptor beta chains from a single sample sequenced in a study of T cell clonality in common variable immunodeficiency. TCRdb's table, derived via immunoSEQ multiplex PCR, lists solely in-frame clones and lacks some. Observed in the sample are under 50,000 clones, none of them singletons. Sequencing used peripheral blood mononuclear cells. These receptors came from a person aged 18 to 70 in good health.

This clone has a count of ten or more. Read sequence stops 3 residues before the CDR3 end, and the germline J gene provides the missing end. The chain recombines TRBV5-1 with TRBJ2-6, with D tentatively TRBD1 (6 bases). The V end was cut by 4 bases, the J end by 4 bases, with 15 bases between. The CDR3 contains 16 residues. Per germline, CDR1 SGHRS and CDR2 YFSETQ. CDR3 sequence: CASSPGHFTGANVLTF. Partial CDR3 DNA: TGCGCCAGCAGCCCGGGACACTTTACCGGGGCCAACGTC.

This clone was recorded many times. The CDR3 bases that were read are TGTGCCATTACAGGGGACTATGGC. It codes for CAITGDYG. The entire CDR3 reads CAITGDYGYTF. J is TRBJ1-2 and V is TRBV10-3; TRBD1 matches 7 bases. The read terminates 3 residues ahead of where the CDR3 ends, so the germline J gene completes it. This CDR3 spans 11 amino acids. Looked up from germline, CDR1 is ENHRY and CDR2 is SYGVKD. V lost 9 bases to trimming and J lost 3 bases; unmatched junction nucleotides: 1.

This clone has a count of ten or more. The CDR3 here is CSARVRGDYNEQFF. CDR3 DNA (partial): TGCAGTGCTAGAGTTCGGGGGGACTACAATGAG. The chain is built from TRBV20-1 and TRBJ2-1; TRBD2 agrees at 7 bases. The read finishes 3 residues shy of the CDR3 end, and the germline J gene is used to complete it. The CDR3 covers 14 residues. CDR1 and CDR2 from the germline V gene are DFQATT and SNEGSKA (reference sequence). V was clipped by 1 base and J by 3 bases; unmatched bases: 3.

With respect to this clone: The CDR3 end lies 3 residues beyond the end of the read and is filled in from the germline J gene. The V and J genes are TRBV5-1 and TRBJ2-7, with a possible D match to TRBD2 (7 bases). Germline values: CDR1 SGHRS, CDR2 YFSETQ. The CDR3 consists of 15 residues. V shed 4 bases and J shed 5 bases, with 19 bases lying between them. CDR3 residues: CASSRGGDPVHEQYF. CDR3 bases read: TGCGCCAGCAGCAGGGGGGGGGACCCCGTCCACGAG.

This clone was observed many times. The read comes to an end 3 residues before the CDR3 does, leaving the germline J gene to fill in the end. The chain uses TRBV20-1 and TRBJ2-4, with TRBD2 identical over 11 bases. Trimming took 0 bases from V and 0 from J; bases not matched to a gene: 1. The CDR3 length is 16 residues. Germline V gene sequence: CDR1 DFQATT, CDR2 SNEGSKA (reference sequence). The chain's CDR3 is CSAREGLAGAKNIQYF. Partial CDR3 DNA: TGCAGTGCTAGAGAAGGACTAGCGGGAGCCAAAAACATT.

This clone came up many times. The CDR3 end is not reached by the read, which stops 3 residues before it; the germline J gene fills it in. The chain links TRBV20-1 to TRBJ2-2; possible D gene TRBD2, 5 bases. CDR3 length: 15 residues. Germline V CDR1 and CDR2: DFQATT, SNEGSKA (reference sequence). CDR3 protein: CSARVPAVTNEKLFF. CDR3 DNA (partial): TGCAGTGCTAGAGTGCCTGCAGTGACTAATGAAAAG.

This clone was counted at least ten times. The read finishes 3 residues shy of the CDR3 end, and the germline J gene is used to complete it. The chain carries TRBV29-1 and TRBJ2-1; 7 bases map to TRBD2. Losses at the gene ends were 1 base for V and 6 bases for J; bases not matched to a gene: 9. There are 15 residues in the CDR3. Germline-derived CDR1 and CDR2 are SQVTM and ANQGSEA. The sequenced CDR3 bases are TGCAGCGTTGAAGTCGAGCGGGGTCCCCTCAATGAG. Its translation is CSVEVERGPLNE. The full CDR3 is CSVEVERGPLNEQFF.

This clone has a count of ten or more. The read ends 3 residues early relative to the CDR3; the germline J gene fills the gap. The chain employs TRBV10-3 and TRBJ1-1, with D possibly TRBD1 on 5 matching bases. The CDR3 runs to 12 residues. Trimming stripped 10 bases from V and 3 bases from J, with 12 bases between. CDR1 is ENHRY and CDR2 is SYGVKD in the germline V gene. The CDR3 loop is CATRRGDTEAFF. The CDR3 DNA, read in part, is TGTGCCACCCGGCGGGGGGACACTGAA.

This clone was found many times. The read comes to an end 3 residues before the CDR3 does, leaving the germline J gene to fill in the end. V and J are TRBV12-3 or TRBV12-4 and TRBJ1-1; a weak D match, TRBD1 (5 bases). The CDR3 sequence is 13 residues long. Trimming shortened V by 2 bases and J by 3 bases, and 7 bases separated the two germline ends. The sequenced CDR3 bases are TGTGCCAGCAGTTTACAGGGCGACACTGAA. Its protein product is CASSLQGDTE. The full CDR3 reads CASSLQGDTEAFF.

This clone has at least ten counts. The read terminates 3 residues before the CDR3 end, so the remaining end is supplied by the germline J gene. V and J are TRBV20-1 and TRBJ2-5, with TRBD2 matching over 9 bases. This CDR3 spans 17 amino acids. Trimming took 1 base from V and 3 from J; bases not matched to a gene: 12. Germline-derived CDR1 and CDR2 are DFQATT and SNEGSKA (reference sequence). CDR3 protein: CSARVFEAGGRKETQYF. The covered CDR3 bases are TGCAGTGCTAGAGTCTTCGAAGCGGGGGGAAGGAAAGAGACC.

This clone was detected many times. This chain's CDR3 is CASSLGTGGTLYGYTF. The sequenced CDR3 bases are TGCGCCAGCAGCTTGGGAACAGGGGGCACCCTGTATGGC. The chain combines TRBV5-1 with TRBJ1-2, with 9 bases matching TRBD1. The sequence runs out 3 residues before the end of the CDR3; the remainder is reconstructed from the germline J gene. CDR1 SGHRS and CDR2 YFSETQ come from the germline V gene. V dropped 0 bases and J dropped 5; count of bases not matched to a gene: 8. The CDR3 is 16 residues long.

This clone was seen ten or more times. CDR3 sequence: CSANRDSYTQYF. Partial CDR3 DNA: TGCAGTGCAAACCGGGACAGCTATACG. V is TRBV20-1 and J is TRBJ2-3, with TRBD1 matching 7 bases. The read stops 3 residues short of the end of the CDR3; the missing end is completed from the germline J gene. Unmatched junction bases numbered 7, after V lost 6 bases and J lost 7 bases. This CDR3 is built from 12 residues. Germline V CDR1 and CDR2: DFQATT, SNEGSKA (reference sequence).

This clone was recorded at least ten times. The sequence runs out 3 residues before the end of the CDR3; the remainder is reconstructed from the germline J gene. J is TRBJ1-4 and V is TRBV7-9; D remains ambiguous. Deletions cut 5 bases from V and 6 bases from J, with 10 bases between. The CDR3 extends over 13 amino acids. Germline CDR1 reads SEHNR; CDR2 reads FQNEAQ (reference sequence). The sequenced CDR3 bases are TGTGCCAGCAGCCCACTAGGAGATGAAAAA. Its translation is CASSPLGDEK. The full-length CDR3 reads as CASSPLGDEKLFF.

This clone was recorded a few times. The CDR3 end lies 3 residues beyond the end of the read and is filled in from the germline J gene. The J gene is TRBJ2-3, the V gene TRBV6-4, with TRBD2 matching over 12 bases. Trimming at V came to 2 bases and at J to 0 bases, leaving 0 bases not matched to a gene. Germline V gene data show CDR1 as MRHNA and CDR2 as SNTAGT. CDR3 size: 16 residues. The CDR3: CASSDGTSGSTDTQYF. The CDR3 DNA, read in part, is TGTGCCAGCAGTGACGGGACTAGCGGGAGCACAGATACG.

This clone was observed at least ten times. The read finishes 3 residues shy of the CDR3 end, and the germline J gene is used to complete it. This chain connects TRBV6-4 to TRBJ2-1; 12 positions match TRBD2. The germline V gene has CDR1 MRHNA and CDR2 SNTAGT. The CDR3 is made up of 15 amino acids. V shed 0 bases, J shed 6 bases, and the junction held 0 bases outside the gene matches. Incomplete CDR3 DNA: TGTGCCAGCAGTGACTCGACTAGCGGGAGCAATGAG. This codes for CASSDSTSGSNE. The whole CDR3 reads CASSDSTSGSNEQFF.

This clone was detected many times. CDR3 bases read: TGTGCCAGTAGTACAGGGGGGAAGGAGACC. Its protein is CASSTGGKET. The complete CDR3 sequence is CASSTGGKETQYF. The chain is built from TRBV19 and TRBJ2-5, with a weak D call TRBD1 (7 bases). The read comes to an end 3 residues before the CDR3 does, leaving the germline J gene to fill in the end. This CDR3 comprises 13 residues. Germline loops: CDR1 LNHDA, CDR2 SQIVND (reference sequence). The germline V and J ends were trimmed by 4 bases and 5 bases, with 11 bases remaining between them.

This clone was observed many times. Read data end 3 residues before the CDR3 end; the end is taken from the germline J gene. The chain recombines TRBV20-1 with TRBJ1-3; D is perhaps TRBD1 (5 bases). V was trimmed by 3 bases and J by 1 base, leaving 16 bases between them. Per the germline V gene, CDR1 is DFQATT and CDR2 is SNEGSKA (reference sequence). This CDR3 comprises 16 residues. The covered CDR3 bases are TGCAGTGCTAGGGTCGACAGTTATAGGTCTGGAAACACC. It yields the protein CSARVDSYRSGNT. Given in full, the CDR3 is CSARVDSYRSGNTIYF.